These T cell receptor beta chains were read from a single sample in a study of T cell responses to AZD1222 COVID-19 vaccine. Here immunoSEQ multiplex PCR was the method, and the copy in TCRdb shows in-frame clones only, minus some. The table has approximately 76,000 clones, roughly 85% seen once. The starting material was peripheral blood, obtained on day 0 of AZD1222 vaccination. These receptors all stem from an adult in good health. Both conserved end residues are part of each CDR3. Fields, in order: J gene, D gene, clone size, V gene, CDR3 DNA, CDR3 protein. A D gene is named only where the DNA matches it firmly. Clone size, where shown, is once, few, many, or a class for clones that have expanded.

TRBJ1-2	TRBD1	.	TRBV20-1	TGCAGTGCTAGTTATCGTGTCAGGGGGGCGGGGTATGGCTACACCTTC	CSASYRVRGAGYGYTF
TRBJ2-1	.	.	TRBV6-2/TRBV6-3	TGTGCCAGCAGCCACCGCTCCTACAATGAGCAGTTCTTC	CASSHRSYNEQFF
TRBJ1-2	.	.	TRBV6-5	TGTGCCAGCGGCAACGGGGGGGATGGCTACACCTTC	CASGNGGDGYTF
TRBJ1-2	TRBD1	once	TRBV30	TGTGCCTGGAGTAAGCCAGACAGGGACAGCCAGTCGCTCTATGGCTACACCTTC	CAWSKPDRDSQSLYGYTF
TRBJ2-3	TRBD2	.	TRBV6-2/TRBV6-3	TGTGCCAGCAGTTACCCGTGGGAACCGGGACTAGCGGGAAACACAGATACGCAGTATTTT	CASSYPWEPGLAGNTDTQYF
TRBJ1-1	.	.	TRBV5-4	TGTGCCAGCAGCCCGCAGGGCACTGAAGCTTTCTTT	CASSPQGTEAFF
TRBJ1-5	.	.	TRBV2	TGTGCCAGCATTTCAGAGCTTGGTCAGCCCCAGCATTTT	CASISELGQPQHF
TRBJ1-2	.	.	TRBV4-3	TGCGCCAGCAGCCAAAATAGTTTAACTCCCTCTAACTATGGCTACACCTTC	CASSQNSLTPSNYGYTF
TRBJ2-1	.	.	TRBV4-3	TGCGCCAGCAGCCAAGATGGGACCAGCTACAATGAGCAGTTCTTC	CASSQDGTSYNEQFF
TRBJ2-1	TRBD2	.	TRBV19	TGTGCCAGTAGTATACGCGCTAGCGGGAGATGGGAAGAGCAGTTCTTC	CASSIRASGRWEEQFF
TRBJ1-1	.	.	TRBV30	TGTGCCTGGAGTGCCGGAATTACGACTGAAGCTTTCTTT	CAWSAGITTEAFF
TRBJ1-5	.	.	TRBV10-3	TGTGCCATCAGTGAATCCGGTAGCAATCAGCCCCAGCATTTT	CAISESGSNQPQHF
TRBJ2-5	.	once	TRBV19	TGTGCCAGTAGTATCTGGCTAGCGGAGACCCAGTACTTC	CASSIWLAETQYF
TRBJ1-2	TRBD1	.	TRBV2	TGTGCCAGCAGTGACTCGACAGGGGGCGATGGCTACACCTTC	CASSDSTGGDGYTF
TRBJ1-1	TRBD1	once	TRBV6-6	TGTGCCAGCAGTCGGGACAGGGTGGCTGAAGCTTTCTTT	CASSRDRVAEAFF
TRBJ2-1	.	.	TRBV27	TGTGCCAGCAGTTTCCGCCTAGCGAACAATGAGCAGTTCTTC	CASSFRLANNEQFF
TRBJ1-2	.	.	TRBV2	TGTGCCATCAATCAAGAGTCTAACTATGGCTACACCTTC	CAINQESNYGYTF
TRBJ2-3	.	.	TRBV7-8	TGTGCCAGCAGCCCGAGCACAGATACGCAGTATTTT	CASSPSTDTQYF
TRBJ2-2	.	.	TRBV2	TGTGCCAGCAGTGAAGGCGCCGGGGAGCTGTTTTTT	CASSEGAGELFF
TRBJ1-5	.	.	TRBV19	TGTGCCAGTATGAAGGGCGGAACGCCCCAGCATTTT	CASMKGGTPQHF
TRBJ2-7	.	.	TRBV2	TGTGCCAGCAGTTTAGTCAGAGGGGGAGCCTACGAGCAGTACTTC	CASSLVRGGAYEQYF
TRBJ1-2	TRBD1	few	TRBV19	TGTGCCAGTAGTATATCCGTCGGGACAGCAGGACTCTATGGCTACACCTTC	CASSISVGTAGLYGYTF
TRBJ1-2	.	.	TRBV4-3	TGCGCCAGCAGCCAGGAAGGAACCTATGGCTACACCTTC	CASSQEGTYGYTF
TRBJ2-5	TRBD1	.	TRBV18	TGTGCCAGCTCAGCTGGACAGGGTGAGACCCAGTACTTC	CASSAGQGETQYF